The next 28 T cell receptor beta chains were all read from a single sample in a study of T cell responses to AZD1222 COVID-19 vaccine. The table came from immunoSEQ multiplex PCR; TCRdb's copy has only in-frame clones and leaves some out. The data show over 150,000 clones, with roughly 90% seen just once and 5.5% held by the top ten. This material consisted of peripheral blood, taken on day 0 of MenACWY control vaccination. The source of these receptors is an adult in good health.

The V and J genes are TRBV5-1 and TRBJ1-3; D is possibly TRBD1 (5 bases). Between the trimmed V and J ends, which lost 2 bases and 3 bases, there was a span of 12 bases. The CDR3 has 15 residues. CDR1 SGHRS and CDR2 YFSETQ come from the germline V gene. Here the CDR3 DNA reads TGCGCCAGCAGCTTCATTGGGGGAGGTGGAAACACCATATATTTT. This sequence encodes CASSFIGGGGNTIYF. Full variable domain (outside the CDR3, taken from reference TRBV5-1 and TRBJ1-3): KAGVTQTPRYLIKTRGQQVTLSCSPISGHRSVSWYQQTPGQGLQFLFEYFSETQRNKGNFPGRFSGRQFSNSRSEMNVSTLELGDSALYLCASSFIGGGGNTIYFGEGSWLTVV.

The CDR3 DNA reads TGTGCCAGCAGTTATGACAGGGAAGCGACAGATACGCAGTATTTT. Its translation: CASSYDREATDTQYF. The chain carries TRBV6-2 or TRBV6-3 and TRBJ2-3; 7 nucleotides line up with TRBD1. Losses at the gene ends were 3 bases for V and 3 bases for J; bases not matched to a gene: 6. Germline-derived CDR1 and CDR2 are MNHEY and SVGEGT. This CDR3 has 15 residues.

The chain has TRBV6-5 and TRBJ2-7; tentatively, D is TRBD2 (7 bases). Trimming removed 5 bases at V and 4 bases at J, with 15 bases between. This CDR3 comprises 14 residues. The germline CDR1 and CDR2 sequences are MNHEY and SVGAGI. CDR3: CASSPGGGRYEQYV. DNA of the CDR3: TGTGCCAGCAGTCCGGGGGGCGGCAGGTACGAGCAGTACGTC.

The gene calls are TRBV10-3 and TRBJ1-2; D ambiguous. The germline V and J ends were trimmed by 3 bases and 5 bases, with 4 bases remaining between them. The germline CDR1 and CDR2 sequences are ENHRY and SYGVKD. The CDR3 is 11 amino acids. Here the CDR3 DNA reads TGTGCCATCAGTGATGGTTATGGCTACACCTTC. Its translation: CAISDGYGYTF.

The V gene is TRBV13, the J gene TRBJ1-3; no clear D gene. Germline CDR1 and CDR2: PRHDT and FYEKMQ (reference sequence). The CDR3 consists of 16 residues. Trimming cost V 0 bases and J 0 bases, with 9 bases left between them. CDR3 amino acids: CASSLGGRTSGNTIYF. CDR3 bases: TGTGCCAGCAGCTTAGGCGGCCGTACCTCTGGAAACACCATATATTTT. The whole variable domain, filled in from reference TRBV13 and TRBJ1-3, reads AAGVIQSPRHLIKEKRETATLKCYPIPRHDTVYWYQQGPGQDPQFLISFYEKMQSDKGSIPDRFSAQQFSDYHSELNMSSLELGDSALYFCASSLGGRTSGNTIYFGEGSWLTVV.

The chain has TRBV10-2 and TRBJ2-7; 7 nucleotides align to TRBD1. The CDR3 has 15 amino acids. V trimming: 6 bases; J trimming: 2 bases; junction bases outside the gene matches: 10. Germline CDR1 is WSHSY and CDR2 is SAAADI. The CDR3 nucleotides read TGCGCCAGCAGGACCGGGACAGAGTCTGCCTACGAGCAGTACGTC. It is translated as CASRTGTESAYEQYV.

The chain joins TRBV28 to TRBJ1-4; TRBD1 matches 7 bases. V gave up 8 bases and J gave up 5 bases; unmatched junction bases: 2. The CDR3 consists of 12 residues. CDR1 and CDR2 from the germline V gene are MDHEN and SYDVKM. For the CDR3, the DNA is TGTGCCAGCCTGACAGGGAATGAAAAACTGTTTTTT. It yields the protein CASLTGNEKLFF.

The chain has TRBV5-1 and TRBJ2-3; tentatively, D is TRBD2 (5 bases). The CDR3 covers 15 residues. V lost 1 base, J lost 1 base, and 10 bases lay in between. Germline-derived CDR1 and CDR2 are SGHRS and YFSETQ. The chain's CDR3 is CASSLWSGRTDTQYF. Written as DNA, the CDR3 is TGCGCCAGCAGCTTGTGGAGCGGCCGCACAGATACGCAGTATTTT.

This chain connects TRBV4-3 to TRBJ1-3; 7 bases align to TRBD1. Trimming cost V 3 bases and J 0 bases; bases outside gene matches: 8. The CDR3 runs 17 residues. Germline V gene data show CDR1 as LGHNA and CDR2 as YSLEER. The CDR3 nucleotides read TGCGCCAGCAGCCACCCCCCGGGACAGAGCTCTGGAAACACCATATATTTT. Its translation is CASSHPPGQSSGNTIYF.

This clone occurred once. The CDR3 coding sequence is TGCGCCAGCAGCTTGGCTGGGGCCGGAACTAATGAAAAACTGTTTTTT. Encoded protein: CASSLAGAGTNEKLFF. The rearrangement links TRBV5-1 to TRBJ1-4, with D perhaps TRBD1 (5 bases). Germline assignment: CDR1 SGHRS and CDR2 YFSETQ. Trimming removed 0 bases from V and 1 base from J, with 10 bases in between. The CDR3 runs to 16 residues. Variable domain in full (rest from reference TRBV5-1 and TRBJ1-4): KAGVTQTPRYLIKTRGQQVTLSCSPISGHRSVSWYQQTPGQGLQFLFEYFSETQRNKGNFPGRFSGRQFSNSRSEMNVSTLELGDSALYLCASSLAGAGTNEKLFFGSGTQLSVL.

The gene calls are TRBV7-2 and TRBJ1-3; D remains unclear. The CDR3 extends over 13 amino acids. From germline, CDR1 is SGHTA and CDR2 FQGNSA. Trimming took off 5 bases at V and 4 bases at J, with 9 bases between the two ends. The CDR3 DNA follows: TGTGCCAGCAGCGGGATAATAGGAAACACCATATATTTT. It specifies CASSGIIGNTIYF.

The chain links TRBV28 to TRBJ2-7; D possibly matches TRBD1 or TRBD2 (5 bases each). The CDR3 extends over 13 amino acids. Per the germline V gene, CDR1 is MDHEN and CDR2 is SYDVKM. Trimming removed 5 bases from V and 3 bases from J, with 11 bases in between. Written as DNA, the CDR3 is TGTGCCAGCAGTGATCTTGGGGGCTACGAGCAGTACGTC. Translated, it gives CASSDLGGYEQYV.

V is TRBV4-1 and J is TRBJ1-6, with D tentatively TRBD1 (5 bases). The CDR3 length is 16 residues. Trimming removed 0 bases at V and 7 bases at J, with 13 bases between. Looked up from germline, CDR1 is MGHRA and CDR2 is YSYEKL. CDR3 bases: TGCGCCAGCAGCCAAGATCCCGGGACTCCGAATTCACCCCTCCACTTT. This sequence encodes CASSQDPGTPNSPLHF.

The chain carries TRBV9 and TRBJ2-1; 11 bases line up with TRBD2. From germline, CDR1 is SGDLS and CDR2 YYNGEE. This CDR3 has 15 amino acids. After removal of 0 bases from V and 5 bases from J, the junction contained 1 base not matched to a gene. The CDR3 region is CASSVELAGDNEQFF. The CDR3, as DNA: TGTGCCAGCAGCGTAGAACTAGCGGGAGACAATGAGCAGTTCTTC.

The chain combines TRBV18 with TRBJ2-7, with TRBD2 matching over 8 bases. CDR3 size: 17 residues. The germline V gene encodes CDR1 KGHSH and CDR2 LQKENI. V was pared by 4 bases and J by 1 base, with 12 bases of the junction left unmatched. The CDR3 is CASSLGVAGFESYEQYV. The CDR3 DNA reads TGTGCCAGCTCACTGGGGGTAGCGGGGTTTGAGTCCTACGAGCAGTACGTC.

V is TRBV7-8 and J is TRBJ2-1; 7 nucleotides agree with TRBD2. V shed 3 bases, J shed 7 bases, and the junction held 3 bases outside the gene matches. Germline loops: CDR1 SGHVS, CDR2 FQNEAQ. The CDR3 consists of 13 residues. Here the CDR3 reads CASSFGGGNEQFF. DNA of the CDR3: TGTGCCAGCAGCTTTGGGGGAGGGAATGAGCAGTTCTTC.

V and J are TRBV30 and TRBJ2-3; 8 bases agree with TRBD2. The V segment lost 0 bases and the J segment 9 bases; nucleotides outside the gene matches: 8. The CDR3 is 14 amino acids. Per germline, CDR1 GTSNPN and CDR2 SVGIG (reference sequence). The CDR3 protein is CAWSVGSGIPTQYF. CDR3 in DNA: TGTGCCTGGAGTGTAGGTAGCGGGATCCCCACGCAGTATTTT.

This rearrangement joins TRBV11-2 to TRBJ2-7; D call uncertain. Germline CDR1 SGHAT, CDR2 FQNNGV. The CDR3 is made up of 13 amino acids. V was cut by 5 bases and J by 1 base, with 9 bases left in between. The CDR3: CASSRVESYEQYF. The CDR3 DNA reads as TGTGCCAGCAGCCGCGTCGAATCCTACGAGCAGTACTTC. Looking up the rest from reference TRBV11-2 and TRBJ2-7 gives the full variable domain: EAGVAQSPRYKIIEKRQSVAFWCNPISGHATLYWYQQILGQGPKLLIQFQNNGVVDDSQLPKDRFSAERLKGVDSTLKIQPAKLEDSAVYLCASSRVESYEQYFGPGTRLTVT.

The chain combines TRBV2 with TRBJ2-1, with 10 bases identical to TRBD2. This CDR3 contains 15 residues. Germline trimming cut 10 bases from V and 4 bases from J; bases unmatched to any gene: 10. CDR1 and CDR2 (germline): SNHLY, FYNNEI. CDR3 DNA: TGTGCCACCCAAGAGACTAGCGGGTCTTACAATGAGCAGTTCTTC. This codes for CATQETSGSYNEQFF. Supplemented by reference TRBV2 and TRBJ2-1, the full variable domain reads EPEVTQTPSHQVTQMGQEVILRCVPISNHLYFYWYRQILGQKVEFLVSFYNNEISEKSEIFDDQFSVERPDGSNFTLKIRSTKLEDSAMYFCATQETSGSYNEQFFGPGTRLTVL.

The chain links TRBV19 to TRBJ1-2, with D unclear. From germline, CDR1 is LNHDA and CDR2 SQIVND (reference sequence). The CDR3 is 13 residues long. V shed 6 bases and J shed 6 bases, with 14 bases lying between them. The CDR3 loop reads CASRDVGGDGYTF. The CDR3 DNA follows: TGTGCCAGTAGGGATGTAGGAGGAGATGGCTACACCTTC.

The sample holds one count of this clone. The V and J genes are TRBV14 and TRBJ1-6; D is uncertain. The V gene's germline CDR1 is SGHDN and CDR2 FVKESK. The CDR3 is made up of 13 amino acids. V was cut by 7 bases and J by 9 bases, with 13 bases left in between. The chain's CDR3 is CASTRDLSSPLHF. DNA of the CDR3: TGTGCCAGCACCCGAGATTTGTCTTCACCCCTCCACTTT.

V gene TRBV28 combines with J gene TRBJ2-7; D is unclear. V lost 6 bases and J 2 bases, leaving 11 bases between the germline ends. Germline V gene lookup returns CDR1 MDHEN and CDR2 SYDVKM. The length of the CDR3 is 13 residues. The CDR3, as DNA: TGTGCCAGCAGCTCCTCAGGTACCTACGAGCAGTACGTC. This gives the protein CASSSSGTYEQYV.

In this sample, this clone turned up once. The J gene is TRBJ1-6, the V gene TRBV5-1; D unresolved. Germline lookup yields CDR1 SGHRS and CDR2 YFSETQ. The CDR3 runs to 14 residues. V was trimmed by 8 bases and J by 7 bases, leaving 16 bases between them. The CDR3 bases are TGCGCCAGTGCACCGATTGAGGGCAATTCACCCCTCCACTTT. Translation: CASAPIEGNSPLHF.

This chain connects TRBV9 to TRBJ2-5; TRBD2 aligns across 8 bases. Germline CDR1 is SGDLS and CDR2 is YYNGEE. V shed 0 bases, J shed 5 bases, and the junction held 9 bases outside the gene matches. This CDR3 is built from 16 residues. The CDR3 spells CASSVGGSGVLETQYF. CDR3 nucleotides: TGTGCCAGCAGCGTAGGGGGTAGCGGGGTACTTGAGACCCAGTACTTC.

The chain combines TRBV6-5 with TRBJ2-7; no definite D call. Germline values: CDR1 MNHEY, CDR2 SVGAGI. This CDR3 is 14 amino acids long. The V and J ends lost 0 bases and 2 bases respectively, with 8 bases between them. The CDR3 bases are TGTGCCAGCAGTTACTCGCCAAGCACCTACGAGCAGTACTTC. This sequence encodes CASSYSPSTYEQYF.

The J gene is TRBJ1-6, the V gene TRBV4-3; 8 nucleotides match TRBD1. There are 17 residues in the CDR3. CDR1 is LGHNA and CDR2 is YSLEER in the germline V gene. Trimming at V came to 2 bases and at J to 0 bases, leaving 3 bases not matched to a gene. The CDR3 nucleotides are TGCGCCAGCAGCCAACAGGGGGCGGGCTCCTATAATTCACCCCTCCACTTT. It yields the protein CASSQQGAGSYNSPLHF.

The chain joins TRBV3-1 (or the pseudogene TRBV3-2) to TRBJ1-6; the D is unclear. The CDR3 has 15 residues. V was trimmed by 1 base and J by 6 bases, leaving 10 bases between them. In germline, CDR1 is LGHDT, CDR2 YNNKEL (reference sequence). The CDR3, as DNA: TGTGCCAGCAGCCAAGCACGACACCCTAATTCACCCCTCCACTTT. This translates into CASSQARHPNSPLHF.

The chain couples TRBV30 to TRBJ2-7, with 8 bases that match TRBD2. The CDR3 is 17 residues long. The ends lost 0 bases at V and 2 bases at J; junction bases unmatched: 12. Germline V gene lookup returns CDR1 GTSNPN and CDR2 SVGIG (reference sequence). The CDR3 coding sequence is TGTGCCTGGAGTGTACCCCCGCGACTAGCGCGCACCTACGAGCAGTACTTC. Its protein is CAWSVPPRLARTYEQYF.